The 5 T cell receptor beta chains listed next were all sequenced from one sample in a study of CD4+ T cells in melanoma. Generated by immunoSEQ multiplex PCR, the TCRdb table keeps only in-frame clones and is missing some. This table holds some 110,000 clones, about 92% found once. What was sequenced was peripheral blood. The receptors come from a human donor with melanoma.

CDR3: CASKRLAGANEQFF. The CDR3 DNA sequence: TGCGCCAGCAAGAGACTAGCGGGGGCTAATGAGCAGTTCTTC. The J gene is TRBJ2-1, the V gene TRBV4-1; 12 bases line up with TRBD2. Trimming took 7 bases from V and 7 from J; bases not matched to a gene: 5. This CDR3 has 14 residues. Germline values: CDR1 MGHRA, CDR2 YSYEKL.

This clone has just one count. V gene TRBV29-1 combines with J gene TRBJ2-7; D remains ambiguous. The CDR3 length is 13 residues. V shed 1 base and J shed 4 bases, with 11 bases lying between them. The V gene's germline CDR1 is SQVTM and CDR2 ANQGSEA. CDR3 region: CSVEVGIGYEQYF. The CDR3 bases are TGCAGCGTTGAAGTAGGGATAGGGTACGAGCAGTACTTC.

The sample holds one count of this clone. The rearrangement links TRBV7-2 to TRBJ2-7; a possible D gene is TRBD2 (6 bases). Germline loops: CDR1 SGHTA, CDR2 FQGNSA. The CDR3 contains 15 residues. V was trimmed by 2 bases and J by 2 bases, leaving 13 bases between them. The chain's CDR3 is CASSLMAGPTYEQYF. CDR3 coding DNA: TGTGCCAGCAGCTTAATGGCGGGGCCCACCTACGAGCAGTACTTC.

V is TRBV9 and J is TRBJ2-3, with 9 nucleotides matching TRBD2. Trimming removed 0 bases from V and 3 bases from J; junction bases left unmatched: 8. Germline CDR1 and CDR2: SGDLS and YYNGEE. The CDR3 runs 17 residues. The CDR3: CASSVDSGGPLTDTQYF. Here the CDR3 DNA reads TGTGCCAGCAGCGTAGATAGCGGGGGTCCCCTTACAGATACGCAGTATTTT.

The chain carries TRBV2 and TRBJ1-2; TRBD1 aligns across 9 bases. CDR1 and CDR2 (germline): SNHLY, FYNNEI. The CDR3 contains 13 residues. V lost 7 bases, J lost 7 bases, and 7 bases stayed unmatched. This chain's CDR3 is CASKSGQGSGYTF. Written as DNA, the CDR3 is TGTGCCAGCAAATCGGGACAGGGCTCTGGCTACACCTTC.